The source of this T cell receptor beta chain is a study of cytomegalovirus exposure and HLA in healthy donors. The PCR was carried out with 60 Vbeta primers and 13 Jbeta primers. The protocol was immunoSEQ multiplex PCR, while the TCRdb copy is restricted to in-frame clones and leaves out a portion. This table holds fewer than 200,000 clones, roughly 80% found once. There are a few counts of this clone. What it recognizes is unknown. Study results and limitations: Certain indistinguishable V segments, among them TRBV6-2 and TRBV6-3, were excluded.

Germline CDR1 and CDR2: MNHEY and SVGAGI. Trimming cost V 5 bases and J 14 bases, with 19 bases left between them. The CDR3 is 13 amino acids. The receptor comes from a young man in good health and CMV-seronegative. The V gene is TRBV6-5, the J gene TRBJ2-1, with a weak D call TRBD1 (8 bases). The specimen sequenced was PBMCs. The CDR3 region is CASSQSRQGREFF. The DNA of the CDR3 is TGTGCCAGCAGTCAATCCCGACAGGGGAGGGAGTTCTTC.